This TCR beta chain came from a study of blood T cell repertoires in COVID-19. Authors' analysis steps: Reference gene primer amplification gave nucleated cell count estimates. Only in-frame clones appear in the TCRdb table, and some are missing; sequencing was by immunoSEQ multiplex PCR. V and J calls and clone size are those listed in that table; D and trimming were worked out from the DNA. Among about 52,000 clones listed, approximately 82% were seen once. V lost 1 base and J 8 bases, leaving 8 bases between the germline ends. Germline CDR1 is SNHLY and CDR2 is FYNNEI. CDR3 length: 12 amino acids. The chain is built from TRBV2 and TRBJ1-1; D may be TRBD1 (5 bases). The sample taken for sequencing was peripheral blood. The source is an older man with active COVID-19. The CDR3 spells CASSEGGVEAFF. CDR3 nucleotides: TGTGCCAGCAGTGAAGGGGGGGTAGAAGCTTTCTTT.